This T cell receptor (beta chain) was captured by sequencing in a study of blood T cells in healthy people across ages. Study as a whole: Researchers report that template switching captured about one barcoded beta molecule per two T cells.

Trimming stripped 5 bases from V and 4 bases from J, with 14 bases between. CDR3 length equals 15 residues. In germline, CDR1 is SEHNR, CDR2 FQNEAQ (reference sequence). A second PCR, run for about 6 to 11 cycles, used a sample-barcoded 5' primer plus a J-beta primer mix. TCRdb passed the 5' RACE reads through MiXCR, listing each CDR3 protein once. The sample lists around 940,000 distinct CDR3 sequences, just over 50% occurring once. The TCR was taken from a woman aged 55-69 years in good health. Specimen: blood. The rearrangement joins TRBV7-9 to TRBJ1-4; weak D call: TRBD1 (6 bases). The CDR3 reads CASSPRGPDNEKLFF. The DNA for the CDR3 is TGTGCCAGCAGCCCCAGGGGACCCGATAATGAAAAACTGTTTTTT.